A single sample gave rise to the 17 T cell receptor beta chains below, sequenced in a study of shared clonotypes between healthy human individuals. Naive CD8 cells lacked CD45RO, underwent positive selection for CCR7 and left out terminally differentiated effector memory CD45RA+ cells. TCRdb's table, derived via immunoSEQ multiplex PCR, lists solely in-frame clones and lacks some. The sample includes millions of clones, more than 85% of them seen just once. Sequenced material: naive CD8+ T cells from PBMCs. The receptors shown here come from a man between 18 and 35 years old in good health. Some clones in this sample may be carry-over from other donors' samples.

This clone was picked up a small number of times. The chain couples TRBV7-9 to TRBJ1-4; D may be TRBD1 (5 bases). Trimming stripped 3 bases from V and 8 bases from J, with 22 bases between. The CDR3 loop spans 17 amino acids. Germline V gives CDR1 SEHNR, CDR2 FQNEAQ (reference sequence). CDR3 coding DNA: TGTGCCAGCAGCTTGATTGGAGCAGAGGGGCTCCTGGAAAAACTGTTTTTT. Amino acids: CASSLIGAEGLLEKLFF. The variable domain in full, completed from reference TRBV7-9 and TRBJ1-4, reads DTGVSQNPRHKITKRGQNVTFRCDPISEHNRLYWYRQTLGQGPEFLTYFQNEAQLEKSRLLSDRFSAERPKGSFSTLEIQRTEQGDSAMYLCASSLIGAEGLLEKLFFGSGTQLSVL.

V is TRBV11-1 and J is TRBJ2-7; tentatively, D is TRBD1 (5 bases). V lost 4 bases and J 6 bases, leaving 10 bases between the germline ends. The CDR3 is 12 residues long. Germline CDR1 SGHAT, CDR2 FQDESV (reference sequence). CDR3 in DNA: TGTGCCAGCAGCTACCACAGGACCGAGCAGTACTTC. Protein product: CASSYHRTEQYF.

The V gene is TRBV11-2, the J gene TRBJ2-5; D uncertain. The tail of the sequence fits TRBJ2-7 better, so the J call may be wrong. This CDR3 is built from 12 residues. Germline V gives CDR1 SGHAT, CDR2 FQNNGV. CDR3 nucleotide sequence: TGTGCCAGCAGCTTAGGTAGCTACGAGCAGTACTTC. It yields the protein CASSLGSYEQYF.

This clone was recorded once. This chain connects TRBV27 to TRBJ1-4; the D is unclear. The CDR3 is 14 amino acids. Deletions cut 6 bases from V and 2 bases from J, with 10 bases between. CDR1 MNHEY and CDR2 SMNVEV come from the germline V gene (reference sequence). This CDR3 is CASRPISTNEKLFF. The CDR3 coding sequence is TGTGCCAGCAGGCCGATTTCCACTAATGAAAAACTGTTTTTT. The full variable domain, in which reference TRBV27 and TRBJ1-4 provide the parts outside the CDR3, is EAQVTQNPRYLITVTGKKLTVTCSQNMNHEYMSWYRQDPGLGLRQIYYSMNVEVTDKGDVPEGYKVSRKEKRNFPLILESPSPNQTSLYFCASRPISTNEKLFFGSGTQLSVL.

The chain couples TRBV7-9 to TRBJ2-7, with 9 bases that match TRBD1. Germline-derived CDR1 and CDR2 are SEHNR and FQNEAQ (reference sequence). The V gene end was trimmed by 5 bases and the J gene end by 3 bases; junction bases not matched to a gene: 8. The CDR3 is made up of 15 amino acids. The CDR3 sequence: CASSQPGQGHYEQYF. CDR3 in DNA: TGTGCCAGCAGCCAACCGGGACAGGGCCACTACGAGCAGTACTTC.

The V call is TRBV9, the J call TRBJ2-5, with 10 bases fitting TRBD2. Per germline, CDR1 SGDLS and CDR2 YYNGEE. The junction had 21 bases not matched to a gene; V was cut back by 2 bases and J by 2 bases. The CDR3 runs 21 residues. CDR3 sequence (DNA): TGTGCCAGCAGCGTTACTGACGGGACTAGCGAGGCCAACGAGCTGCAAGAGACCCAGTACTTC. Protein sequence: CASSVTDGTSEANELQETQYF.

The V gene is TRBV6-5, the J gene TRBJ2-7, with D possibly called TRBD1 or TRBD2 (5 bases each). V lost 7 bases and J lost 4, with 20 bases in between. CDR1 is MNHEY, CDR2 SVGAGI, per germline. The CDR3 has 15 residues. The CDR3 nucleotides read TGTGCCAGCAAGTCCGGGACCTCTTCCTCTTACGAGCAGTACTTC. Protein: CASKSGTSSSYEQYF.

The chain employs TRBV10-1 and TRBJ1-1; D is undetermined. Germline V CDR1 and CDR2: WNHNN, SYGVQD (reference sequence). This CDR3 is 15 amino acids long. Trimming cost V 5 bases and J 1 base, with 14 bases left between them. CDR3 region: CASSSLKEGNTEAFF. The CDR3, as DNA: TGCGCCAGCAGTTCCCTAAAGGAGGGGAACACTGAAGCTTTCTTT.

The rearrangement joins TRBV10-2 to TRBJ1-4, with D unclear. V was trimmed by 6 bases and J by 6 bases, leaving 5 bases between them. The CDR3 is 11 residues long. From germline, CDR1 is WSHSY and CDR2 SAAADI. The DNA for the CDR3 is TGCGCCAGCAGACAAGATGAAAAACTGTTTTTT. Its translation is CASRQDEKLFF.

This chain uses TRBV7-9 with TRBJ1-2; D is unclear. The V gene's germline CDR1 is SEHNR and CDR2 FQNEAQ (reference sequence). The CDR3 extends over 14 amino acids. Deletions cut 0 bases from V and 6 bases from J, with 11 bases between. This CDR3 reads CASSLAMGYDGYTF. For the CDR3, the DNA is TGTGCCAGCAGCTTAGCTATGGGGTACGATGGCTACACCTTC.

J is TRBJ1-2 and V is TRBV7-8; 7 bases are a match to TRBD1. The V and J ends lost 1 base and 3 bases, in that order; junction bases with no gene match: 8. Germline CDR1 is SGHVS and CDR2 is FQNEAQ. The CDR3 runs to 16 residues. Written as DNA, the CDR3 is TGTGCCAGCAGCTTAGAAACGACAGGGTCTCACTATGGCTACACCTTC. Translating gives CASSLETTGSHYGYTF.

The gene calls are TRBV6-5 and TRBJ2-3; the D gene is possibly TRBD2 (5 bases). The CDR3 has 15 residues. V was trimmed by 2 bases and J by 4 bases, leaving 13 bases between them. Per the germline V gene, CDR1 is MNHEY and CDR2 is SVGAGI. DNA of the CDR3: TGTGCCAGCAGTTACGTTTCGGGATCGGCAGATACGCAGTATTTT. Protein product: CASSYVSGSADTQYF.

Here the CDR3 DNA reads TGTGCCAGCAGTAGACATTCAGCGGCAAGCTCCTACGAGCAGTACTTC. Translation gives CASSRHSAASSYEQYF. The genes are TRBV11-2 and TRBJ2-7; D possibly corresponds to TRBD2 (5 bases). Trimming cost V 6 bases and J 0 bases, with 18 bases left between them. The CDR3 loop spans 16 amino acids. Germline V lookup: CDR1 SGHAT, CDR2 FQNNGV.

This clone was seen just once. The chain couples TRBV15 to TRBJ2-1; D call uncertain. The germline CDR1 and CDR2 sequences are LNHNV and YYDKDF (reference sequence). The CDR3 is made up of 13 amino acids. Trimming took 0 bases from V and 4 from J, leaving 4 bases between them. The CDR3 spells CATSRDEYNEQFF. CDR3 nucleotides: TGTGCCACCAGCAGAGATGAGTACAATGAGCAGTTCTTC.

The chain has TRBV29-1 and TRBJ2-1; D is ambiguous. CDR3 length equals 15 residues. Germline V gene sequence: CDR1 SQVTM, CDR2 ANQGSEA. Deletions cut 7 bases from V and 0 bases from J, with 16 bases between. CDR3 sequence: CSARLSRSSYNEQFF. The CDR3 DNA is TGCAGCGCCAGACTTAGCCGGAGCTCCTACAATGAGCAGTTCTTC.

The rearrangement links TRBV7-9 to TRBJ1-5; D is ambiguous. In germline, CDR1 is SEHNR, CDR2 FQNEAQ (reference sequence). This CDR3 contains 14 residues. V dropped 5 bases and J dropped 0 bases, with 8 bases sitting between them. CDR3 region: CASSNDGSNQPQHF. CDR3 bases: TGTGCCAGCAGCAACGACGGTAGCAATCAGCCCCAGCATTTT.

The rearrangement links TRBV9 to TRBJ2-6, with a weak D call TRBD1 (5 bases). The germline gives CDR1 SGDLS, CDR2 YYNGEE. V lost 1 base, J lost 3 bases, and 20 bases lay in between. The CDR3 runs to 19 residues. The CDR3 DNA follows: TGTGCCAGCAGCGTAAACCCTCAGGGCGCCCTAGATGGGGCCAACGTCCTGACTTTC. Translation: CASSVNPQGALDGANVLTF.